The source of this T cell receptor beta chain is a study of blood T cell repertoires in COVID-19. Whole-study context: Samples came from the United States, Italy and Spain, spanning acute and convalescent COVID-19. T cells, B-cell-depleted T cells, or PBMCs provided the cDNA or gDNA that served as material.

Seattle-derived patients entered the study during active infection and were followed longitudinally. Per the original data handling: Reference gene primers were amplified, and this amplification served to estimate nucleated cell counts. The method was immunoSEQ multiplex PCR; TCRdb's version includes in-frame clones alone and lacks a portion of them. The V and J calls and the clone size are those of that table, but D and trimming were determined from the DNA. The table records a few hundred thousand clones, around 80% of them present only once. Germline lookup yields CDR1 MDHEN and CDR2 SYDVKM. The germline V and J ends were trimmed by 8 bases and 7 bases, with 11 bases remaining between them. CDR3 length: 11 amino acids.

Specimen: peripheral blood. This chain uses TRBV28 with TRBJ1-2; maybe TRBD1 (6 bases). The sequence was obtained from a young woman with COVID-19, enrolled during active disease. The CDR3 coding sequence is TGTGCCAGCCGTAGAGGGGGTGGCTACACCTTC. Its protein product is CASRRGGGYTF.